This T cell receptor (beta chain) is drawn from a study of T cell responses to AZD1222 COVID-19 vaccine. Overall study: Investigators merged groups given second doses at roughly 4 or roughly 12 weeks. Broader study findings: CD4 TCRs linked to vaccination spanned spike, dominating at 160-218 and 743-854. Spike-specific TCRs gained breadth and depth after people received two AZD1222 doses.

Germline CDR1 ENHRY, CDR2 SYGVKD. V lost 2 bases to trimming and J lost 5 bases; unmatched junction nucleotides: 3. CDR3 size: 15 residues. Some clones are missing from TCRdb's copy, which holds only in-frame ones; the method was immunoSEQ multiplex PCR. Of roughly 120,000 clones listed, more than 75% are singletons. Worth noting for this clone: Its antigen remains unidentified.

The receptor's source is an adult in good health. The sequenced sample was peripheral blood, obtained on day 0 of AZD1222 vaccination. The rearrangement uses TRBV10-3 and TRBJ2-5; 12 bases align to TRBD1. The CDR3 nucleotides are TGTGCCATCAGTGAGGGGACAGGGGGCTTTGAGACCCAGTACTTC. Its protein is CAISEGTGGFETQYF.